This T cell receptor (beta chain) emerged from a study of CD8+ T cells in alopecia areata. As for the study in general: Patients received oral tofacitinib, 5 to 10 mg twice daily, for moderate-to-severe alopecia areata. Tofacitinib exposure lasted 6 to 18 months, followed by 6 months off drug. Points from the study as a whole: Resident alphabeta T-cell populations of normal skin are likewise subject to sequencing in scalp samples.

RNA was extracted and reverse transcribed into cDNA as the sequencing template. The method was immunoSEQ multiplex PCR; TCRdb's version includes in-frame clones alone and lacks a portion of them. The data contain around 250,000 clones, about 68% of them singletons. The J segment lost 2 bases and the V segment lost 2 bases, leaving 3 bases of the junction unmatched. The CDR3 consists of 15 residues. Per germline, CDR1 SGHDT and CDR2 YYEEEE. Concerning this clone: Its antigen is not known.

Sequenced here: CD4+ T cells sorted from blood, sampled at week 0. The rearrangement links TRBV5-6 to TRBJ1-5; TRBD1 agrees at 8 bases. The receptor's source is a human donor with alopecia areata. The CDR3 reads CASSFQTGGNQPQHF. The CDR3 region has the DNA TGTGCCAGCAGCTTCCAGACAGGGGGCAATCAGCCCCAGCATTTT.